This T cell receptor beta chain was found in a study of monozygotic twins with inflammatory bowel disease. This CDR3 spans 14 amino acids. CDR1 and CDR2 (germline): LNHDA, SQIVND (reference sequence). TCRdb reprocessed the 5' RACE reads and reports one entry per CDR3 protein, with no DNA. This listing includes approximately 330,000 distinct CDR3 sequences. The receptor's source is a human donor with ulcerative colitis or Crohn's disease, or a healthy co-twin of an affected twin (not recorded which). Sample: blood. The chain recombines TRBV19 with TRBJ1-2; checking the TCRdb D call of TRBD1 is not possible without DNA. The CDR3 loop is CASSIDPGQDGYTF. The full variable domain, with the rest looked up from reference TRBV19 and TRBJ1-2, is DGGITQSPKYLFRKEGQNVTLSCEQNLNHDAMYWYRQDPGQGLRLIYYSQIVNDFQKGDIAEGYSVSREKKESFPLTVTSAQKNPTAFYLCASSIDPGQDGYTFGSGTRLTVV.